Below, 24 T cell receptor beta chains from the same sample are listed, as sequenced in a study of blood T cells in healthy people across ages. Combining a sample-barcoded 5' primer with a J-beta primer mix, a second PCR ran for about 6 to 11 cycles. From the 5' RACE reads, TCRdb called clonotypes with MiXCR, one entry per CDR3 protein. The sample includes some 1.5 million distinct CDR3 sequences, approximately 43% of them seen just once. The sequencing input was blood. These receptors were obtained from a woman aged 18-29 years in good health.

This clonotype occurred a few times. The CDR3: CASSQAPGGEQYF. As DNA, the CDR3 is TGTGCCAGCAGCCAAGCCCCCGGGGGCGAGCAGTACTTC. The chain joins TRBV4-2 to TRBJ2-7, with a tentative D call TRBD2 (6 bases). Deletions cut 1 base from V and 6 bases from J, with 10 bases between. There are 13 residues in the CDR3. Germline assignment: CDR1 LGHNA and CDR2 YNFKEQ.

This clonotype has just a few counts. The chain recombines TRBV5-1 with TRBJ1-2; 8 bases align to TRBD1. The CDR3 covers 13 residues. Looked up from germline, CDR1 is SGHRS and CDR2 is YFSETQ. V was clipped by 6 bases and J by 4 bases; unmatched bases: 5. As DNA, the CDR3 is TGCGCCAGCACACTGGACAGGGCCTATGGCTACACCTTC. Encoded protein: CASTLDRAYGYTF. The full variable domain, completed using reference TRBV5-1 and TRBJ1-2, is KAGVTQTPRYLIKTRGQQVTLSCSPISGHRSVSWYQQTPGQGLQFLFEYFSETQRNKGNFPGRFSGRQFSNSRSEMNVSTLELGDSALYLCASTLDRAYGYTFGSGTRLTVV.

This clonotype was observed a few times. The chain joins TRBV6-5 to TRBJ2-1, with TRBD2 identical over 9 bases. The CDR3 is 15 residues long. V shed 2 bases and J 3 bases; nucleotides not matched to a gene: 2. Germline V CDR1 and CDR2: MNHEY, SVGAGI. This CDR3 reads CASSYRLADYNEQFF. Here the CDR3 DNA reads TGTGCCAGCAGTTACCGACTAGCGGACTACAATGAGCAGTTCTTC.

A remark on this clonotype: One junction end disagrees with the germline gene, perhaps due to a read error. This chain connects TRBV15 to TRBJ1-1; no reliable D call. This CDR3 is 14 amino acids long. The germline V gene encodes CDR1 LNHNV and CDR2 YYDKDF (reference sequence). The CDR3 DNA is TGTGCCATCAGCGGCGGTTTAGAGAACACTGAAGCTTTCTTT. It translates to CAISGGLENTEAFF.

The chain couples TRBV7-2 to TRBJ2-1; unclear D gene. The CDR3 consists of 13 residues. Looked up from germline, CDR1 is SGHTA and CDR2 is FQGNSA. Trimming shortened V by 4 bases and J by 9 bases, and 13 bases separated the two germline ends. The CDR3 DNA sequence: TGTGCCAGCAGCTCCGGACCCGGGCGTGAGCAGTTCTTC. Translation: CASSSGPGREQFF.

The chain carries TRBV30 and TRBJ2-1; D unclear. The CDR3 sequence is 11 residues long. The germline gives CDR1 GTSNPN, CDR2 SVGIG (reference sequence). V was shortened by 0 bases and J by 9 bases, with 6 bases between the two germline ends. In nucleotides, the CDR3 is TGTGCCTGGAGTGTACTTTCTGAGCAGTTCTTC. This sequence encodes CAWSVLSEQFF.

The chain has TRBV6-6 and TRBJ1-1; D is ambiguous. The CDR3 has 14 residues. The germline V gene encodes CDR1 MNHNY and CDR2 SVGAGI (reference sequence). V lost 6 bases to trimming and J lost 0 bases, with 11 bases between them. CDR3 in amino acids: CASRRDNLNTEAFF. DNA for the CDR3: TGTGCCAGCAGAAGAGATAACTTGAACACTGAAGCTTTCTTT.

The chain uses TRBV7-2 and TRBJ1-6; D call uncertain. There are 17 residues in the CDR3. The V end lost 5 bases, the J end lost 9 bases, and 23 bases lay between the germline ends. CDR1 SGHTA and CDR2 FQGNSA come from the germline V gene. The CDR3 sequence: CASSPRRGRRLASPLHF. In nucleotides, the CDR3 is TGTGCCAGCAGCCCTAGACGAGGGCGCAGGTTGGCTTCACCCCTCCACTTT.

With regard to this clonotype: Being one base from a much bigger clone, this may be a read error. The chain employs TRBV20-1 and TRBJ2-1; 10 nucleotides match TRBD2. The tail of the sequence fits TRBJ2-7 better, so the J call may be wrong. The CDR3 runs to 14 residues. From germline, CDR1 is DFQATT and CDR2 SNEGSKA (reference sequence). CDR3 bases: TGCAGTGCAAAACTAGCGGGAAGCTACAATGAGCAGTACTTC. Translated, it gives CSAKLAGSYNEQYF.

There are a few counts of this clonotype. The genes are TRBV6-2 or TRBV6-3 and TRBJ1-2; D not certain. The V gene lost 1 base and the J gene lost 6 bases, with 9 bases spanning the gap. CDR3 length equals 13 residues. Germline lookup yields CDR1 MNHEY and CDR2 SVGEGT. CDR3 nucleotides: TGTGCCAGCAGTTACTTTGGAAAGAATGGCTACACCTTC. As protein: CASSYFGKNGYTF.

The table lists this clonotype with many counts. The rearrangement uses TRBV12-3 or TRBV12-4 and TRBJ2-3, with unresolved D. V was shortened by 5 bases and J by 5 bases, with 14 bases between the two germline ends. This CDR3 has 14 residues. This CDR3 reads CASSPEKAGDTQYF. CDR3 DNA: TGTGCCAGCAGTCCCGAAAAAGCAGGAGATACGCAGTATTTT.

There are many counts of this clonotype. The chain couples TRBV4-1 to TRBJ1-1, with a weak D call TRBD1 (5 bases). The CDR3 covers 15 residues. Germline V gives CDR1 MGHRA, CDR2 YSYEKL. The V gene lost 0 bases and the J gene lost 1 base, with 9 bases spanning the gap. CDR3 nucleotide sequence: TGCGCCAGCAGCCAAGATCCCGGGGGGAACACTGAAGCTTTCTTT. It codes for CASSQDPGGNTEAFF.

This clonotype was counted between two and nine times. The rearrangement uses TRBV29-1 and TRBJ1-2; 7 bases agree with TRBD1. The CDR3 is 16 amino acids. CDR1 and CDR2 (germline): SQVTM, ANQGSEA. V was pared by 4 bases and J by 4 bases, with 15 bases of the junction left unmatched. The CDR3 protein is CSVGSLTDRTIYGYTF. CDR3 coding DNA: TGCAGCGTTGGGAGTCTCACGGACAGGACTATCTATGGCTACACCTTC. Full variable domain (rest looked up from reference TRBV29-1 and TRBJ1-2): SAVISQKPSRDICQRGTSLTIQCQVDSQVTMMFWYRQQPGQSLTLIATANQGSEATYESGFVIDKFPISRPNLTFSTLTVSNMSPEDSSIYLCSVGSLTDRTIYGYTFGSGTRLTVV.

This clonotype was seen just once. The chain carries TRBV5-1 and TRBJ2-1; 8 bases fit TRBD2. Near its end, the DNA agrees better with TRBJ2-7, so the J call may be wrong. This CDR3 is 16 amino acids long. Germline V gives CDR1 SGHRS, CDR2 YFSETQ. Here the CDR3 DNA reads TGCGCCAGCAGCAGAATAGCGGGGAGCTCCTACAATGAGCAGTACTTC. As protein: CASSRIAGSSYNEQYF.

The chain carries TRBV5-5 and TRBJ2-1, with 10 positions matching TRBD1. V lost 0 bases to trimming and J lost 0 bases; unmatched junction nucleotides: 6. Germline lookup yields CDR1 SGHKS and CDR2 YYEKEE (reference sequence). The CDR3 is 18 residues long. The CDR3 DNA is TGTGCCAGCAGCTTGGCCGGGACAGGGGTTTACTCCTACAATGAGCAGTTCTTC. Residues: CASSLAGTGVYSYNEQFF.

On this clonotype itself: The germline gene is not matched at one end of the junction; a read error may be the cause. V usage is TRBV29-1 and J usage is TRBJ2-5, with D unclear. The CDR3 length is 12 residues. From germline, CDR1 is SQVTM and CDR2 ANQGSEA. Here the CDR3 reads CSGEVLWQTQYF. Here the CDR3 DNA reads TGCAGCGGTGAAGTCCTGTGGCAGACCCAGTACTTC.

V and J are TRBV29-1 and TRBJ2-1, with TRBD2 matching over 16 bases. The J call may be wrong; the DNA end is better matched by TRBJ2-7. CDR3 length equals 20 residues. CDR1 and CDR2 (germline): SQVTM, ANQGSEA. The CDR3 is CSVEGLAGGTRRGSYNEQYF. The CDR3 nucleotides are TGCAGCGTTGAGGGACTAGCGGGAGGGACCAGGAGGGGCTCCTACAATGAGCAGTACTTC.

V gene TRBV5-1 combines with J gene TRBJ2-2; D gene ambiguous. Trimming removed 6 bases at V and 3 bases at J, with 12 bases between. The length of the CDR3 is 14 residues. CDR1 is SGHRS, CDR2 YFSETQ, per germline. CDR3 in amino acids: CASMNNPDTGELFF. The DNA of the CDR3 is TGCGCCAGCATGAATAACCCCGACACCGGGGAGCTGTTTTTT.

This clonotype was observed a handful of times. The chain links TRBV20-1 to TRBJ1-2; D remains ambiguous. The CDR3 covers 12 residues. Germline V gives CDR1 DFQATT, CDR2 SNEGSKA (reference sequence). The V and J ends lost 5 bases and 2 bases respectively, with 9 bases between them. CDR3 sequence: CSAPGINYGYTF. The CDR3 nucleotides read TGCAGTGCTCCCGGGATCAACTATGGCTACACCTTC.

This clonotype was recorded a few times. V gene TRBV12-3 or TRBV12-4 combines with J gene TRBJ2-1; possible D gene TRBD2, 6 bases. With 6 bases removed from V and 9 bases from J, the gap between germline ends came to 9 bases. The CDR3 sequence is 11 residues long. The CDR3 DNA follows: TGTGCCAGCAGGGGACTGAGTGAGCAGTTCTTC. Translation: CASRGLSEQFF.

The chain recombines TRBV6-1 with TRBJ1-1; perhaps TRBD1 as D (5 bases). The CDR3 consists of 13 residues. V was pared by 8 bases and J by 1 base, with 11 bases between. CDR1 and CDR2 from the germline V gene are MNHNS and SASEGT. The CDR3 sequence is CASRQYKNTEAFF. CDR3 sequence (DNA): TGTGCCAGCCGACAGTACAAGAACACTGAAGCTTTCTTT.

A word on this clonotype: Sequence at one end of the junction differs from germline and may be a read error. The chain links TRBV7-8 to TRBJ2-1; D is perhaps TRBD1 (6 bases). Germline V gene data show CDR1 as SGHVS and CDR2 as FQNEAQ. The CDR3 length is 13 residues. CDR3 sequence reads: CAGSQQGYNEQFF. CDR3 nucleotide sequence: TGTGCCGGCAGCCAACAGGGCTACAATGAGCAGTTCTTC. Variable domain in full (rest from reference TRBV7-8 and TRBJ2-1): GAGVSQSPRYKVAKRGQDVALRCDPISGHVSLFWYQQALGQGPEFLTYFQNEAQLDKSGLPSDRFFAERPEGSVSTLKIQRTQQEDSAVYLCAGSQQGYNEQFFGPGTRLTVL.

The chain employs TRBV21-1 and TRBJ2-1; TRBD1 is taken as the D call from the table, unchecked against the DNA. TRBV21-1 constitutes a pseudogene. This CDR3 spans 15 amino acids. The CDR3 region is CASRQGGTSYNEQFF. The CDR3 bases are TGTGCCAGCCGCCAGGGGGGGACGTCGTACAATGAGCAGTTCTTC.

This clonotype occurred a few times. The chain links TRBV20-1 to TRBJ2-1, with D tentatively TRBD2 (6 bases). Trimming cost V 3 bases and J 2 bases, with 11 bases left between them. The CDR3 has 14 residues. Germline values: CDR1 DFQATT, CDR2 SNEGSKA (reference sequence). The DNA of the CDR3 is TGCAGTGCTAGCAAACGGGGGACCTACAATGAGCAGTTCTTC. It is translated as CSASKRGTYNEQFF.